These T cell receptor beta chains were read from a single sample in a study of beta chain features in type 1 diabetes. Assay used: immunoSEQ multiplex PCR; TCRdb lists only in-frame clones, some missing. The table includes roughly 400,000 clones, 9.6% detected once. Sequencing used central memory CD4+ T cells from blood. Every receptor here comes from a man aged 30 to 45 with type 1 diabetes. Each CDR3 is given with its conserved first and last residue. D genes are given only for firm matches. Clone size appears in some rows only: once, few, many, or a class for an expanded clone.

DNA: TGTGCCAGCAGCTTAAGCCTTAGCTCCTACGAGCAGTACTTC; CDR3: CASSLSLSSYEQYF; V: TRBV5-6; size: NA; J: TRBJ2-7; D: NA
DNA: TGCGCCAGCAGCCCGCAGACAGGTCAAGAGACCCAGTACTTC; CDR3: CASSPQTGQETQYF; V: TRBV4-1; size: once; J: TRBJ2-5; D: NA
DNA: TGCGCCAGCAAGTCGGTTTCGGTGGACACTGAAGCTTTCTTT; CDR3: CASKSVSVDTEAFF; V: TRBV5-1; size: NA; J: TRBJ1-1; D: NA
DNA: TGTGCCAGCAGCTTTTCCATTACGGGTGAGCAGTTCTTC; CDR3: CASSFSITGEQFF; V: TRBV5-6; size: NA; J: TRBJ2-1; D: NA
DNA: TGCAGCGTTCAGTTGACAGCAGGAAGCACAGATACGCAGTATTTT; CDR3: CSVQLTAGSTDTQYF; V: TRBV29-1; size: NA; J: TRBJ2-3; D: NA
DNA: TGTGCCAGCAGCGTGGGATGGGCTAATGGAGGCAAAAACATTCAGTACTTC; CDR3: CASSVGWANGGKNIQYF; V: TRBV5-4; size: many; J: TRBJ2-4; D: NA
DNA: TGTGCCAGCAGCTCCTTCACAGGGAATGAGCAGTTCTTC; CDR3: CASSSFTGNEQFF; V: TRBV7-3; size: NA; J: TRBJ2-1; D: NA
DNA: TGTGCCAGCAGCTTAGGGAGGGGGGAGCAGTACTTC; CDR3: CASSLGRGEQYF; V: TRBV7-9; size: few; J: TRBJ2-7; D: NA
DNA: TGTGCCACCCGGGACGAAATAAACATTCAGTACTTC; CDR3: CATRDEINIQYF; V: TRBV6-5; size: few; J: TRBJ2-4; D: NA
DNA: TGTGCCACCAGCAGAGGGGGGGCAACTAATGAAAAACTGTTTTTT; CDR3: CATSRGGATNEKLFF; V: TRBV15; size: NA; J: TRBJ1-4; D: NA
DNA: TGTGCCAGCAGCTTCGGACAGGGGGCTTTTGAGCAGTTCTTC; CDR3: CASSFGQGAFEQFF; V: TRBV11-2; size: NA; J: TRBJ2-1; D: TRBD1
DNA: TGTGCCAGCAGTTTGAGTAATGCGGGAGGTAAATACGAGCAGTACTTC; CDR3: CASSLSNAGGKYEQYF; V: TRBV28; size: NA; J: TRBJ2-7; D: TRBD2
DNA: TGTGCCAGCTCATCACAGCAGGGGACCTACGAGCAGTACTTC; CDR3: CASSSQQGTYEQYF; V: TRBV18; size: few; J: TRBJ2-7; D: NA
DNA: TGCAGCGTTGGTTTGACAGTCCAAGAGACCCAGTACTTC; CDR3: CSVGLTVQETQYF; V: TRBV29-1; size: few; J: TRBJ2-5; D: NA
DNA: TGCGCCAGCAGCCTCCAGGGAAGCAATCAGCCCCAGCATTTT; CDR3: CASSLQGSNQPQHF; V: TRBV5-1; size: NA; J: TRBJ1-5; D: NA
DNA: TGTGCCAGCAGTCAAGAGGGGGGCGATGAGCAGTTCTTC; CDR3: CASSQEGGDEQFF; V: TRBV28; size: many; J: TRBJ2-1; D: NA
DNA: TGTGCCAGCGGACAGGGTATCATGGAGACCCAGTACTTC; CDR3: CASGQGIMETQYF; V: TRBV25-1; size: few; J: TRBJ2-5; D: TRBD1
DNA: TGTGCCAGCAGCTTATATGAACAGGGGATTGGAGAGCAGTTCTTC; CDR3: CASSLYEQGIGEQFF; V: TRBV11-2; size: few; J: TRBJ2-1; D: TRBD1
DNA: TGTGCCAGCTCACCTTCCCGGACAGGGTCTTACTTC; CDR3: CASSPSRTGSYF; V: TRBV18; size: NA; J: TRBJ2-5; D: TRBD1
DNA: TGTGCCTGGGGAGAGAACACAGGGAGGCAGCCCCAGCATTTT; CDR3: CAWGENTGRQPQHF; V: TRBV30; size: NA; J: TRBJ1-5; D: NA
DNA: TGTGCCACCGGATCCACGACCTACGAGCAGTACTTC; CDR3: CATGSTTYEQYF; V: TRBV10-3; size: few; J: TRBJ2-7; D: NA
DNA: TGTGCCAGCTCACCAATAGCGGGAGGGAGCGAGCAGTACTTC; CDR3: CASSPIAGGSEQYF; V: TRBV18; size: few; J: TRBJ2-7; D: TRBD2
DNA: TGTGCCTGGGCAGACGGGAGGAGCAATCAGCCCCAGCATTTT; CDR3: CAWADGRSNQPQHF; V: TRBV30; size: NA; J: TRBJ1-5; D: NA
DNA: TGTGCCAGCAGCGATAGTGTAGGGGGAAGCACCGGGGAGCTGTTTTTT; CDR3: CASSDSVGGSTGELFF; V: TRBV7-9; size: few; J: TRBJ2-2; D: NA
DNA: TGTGCCACCCGGTTTGGGGGACTAGCGGGAGGTGGAGAGACCCAGTACTTC; CDR3: CATRFGGLAGGGETQYF; V: TRBV10-3; size: few; J: TRBJ2-5; D: TRBD2
DNA: TGTGCCAGCTCACCACCGCCCGGGACAGGGATGATCTACACCTTC; CDR3: CASSPPPGTGMIYTF; V: TRBV18; size: many; J: TRBJ1-2; D: TRBD1
DNA: TGCGCCAGCAGCCGACTGACTAGCGGGAGTTTGACCGGGGAGCTGTTTTTT; CDR3: CASSRLTSGSLTGELFF; V: TRBV5-1; size: few; J: TRBJ2-2; D: TRBD2
DNA: TGTGCCAGCTCACCTGCTCGGACAGGGGAAGGCACTGAAGCTTTCTTT; CDR3: CASSPARTGEGTEAFF; V: TRBV18; size: many; J: TRBJ1-1; D: TRBD1
DNA: TGTGCCAGTACTTCTAGCGGGAGGGCCATGGAAGAGACCCAGTACTTC; CDR3: CASTSSGRAMEETQYF; V: TRBV19; size: NA; J: TRBJ2-5; D: TRBD2
DNA: TGTGCCTGGAGTGGATCGGGACGCTTGCTAAAGTTCTTC; CDR3: CAWSGSGRLLKFF; V: TRBV30; size: NA; J: TRBJ2-1; D: NA
DNA: TGTGCCAGCAGCTTAGAGGCGGCTCTACCCGAGCAGTACTTC; CDR3: CASSLEAALPEQYF; V: TRBV7-8; size: many; J: TRBJ2-7; D: NA
DNA: TGTGCCTGGAGTGTAAACTCTGGAAACACCATATATTTT; CDR3: CAWSVNSGNTIYF; V: TRBV30; size: few; J: TRBJ1-3; D: NA
DNA: TGCGCCAGCATTGCGCGGGCGGGAGACTACAATGAGCAGTTCTTC; CDR3: CASIARAGDYNEQFF; V: TRBV5-1; size: few; J: TRBJ2-1; D: TRBD2
DNA: TGTGCCAGCAGCCAAGATAGGACAGGGGCTAATGAAAAACTGTTTTTT; CDR3: CASSQDRTGANEKLFF; V: TRBV7-9; size: NA; J: TRBJ1-4; D: TRBD1
DNA: TGTGCCAGCAGCTCCCCTGGGTTAGCTGGGGCCAACGTCCTGACTTTC; CDR3: CASSSPGLAGANVLTF; V: TRBV7-9; size: few; J: TRBJ2-6; D: NA
DNA: TGTGCCAGCAGTCCACCCGAGGGGAGGCCCAAAAACATTCAGTACTTC; CDR3: CASSPPEGRPKNIQYF; V: TRBV28; size: many; J: TRBJ2-4; D: NA
DNA: TGTGCCAGCAGCTTAGAACGGGGCGAGCAGTACTTC; CDR3: CASSLERGEQYF; V: TRBV7-8; size: NA; J: TRBJ2-7; D: NA
DNA: TGTGCCAGCAGCGTGATACTTCTAGCGACGTCTGATACGCAGTATTTT; CDR3: CASSVILLATSDTQYF; V: TRBV5-4; size: NA; J: TRBJ2-3; D: NA
DNA: TGTGCCAGCAGCGCCAACAGGGGCTCCGGGGAGCTGTTTTTT; CDR3: CASSANRGSGELFF; V: TRBV7-2; size: few; J: TRBJ2-2; D: TRBD1
DNA: TGCAGCGTTTGGACAGACCAGAACACTGAAGCTTTCTTT; CDR3: CSVWTDQNTEAFF; V: TRBV29-1; size: few; J: TRBJ1-1; D: NA
DNA: TGTGCCATCAGTGAGCAGCTAATCGGGGAGACCCAGTACTTC; CDR3: CAISEQLIGETQYF; V: TRBV10-3; size: many; J: TRBJ2-5; D: NA
DNA: TGTGCCAGCAGCTTGATGAGCTCCTACAATGAGCAGTTCTTC; CDR3: CASSLMSSYNEQFF; V: TRBV11-3; size: once; J: TRBJ2-1; D: NA
DNA: TGCAGCGTTGAAGAAGGGCAGGGAGCAAGGTCTTCCGAAAAACTGTTTTTT; CDR3: CSVEEGQGARSSEKLFF; V: TRBV29-1; size: NA; J: TRBJ1-4; D: NA
DNA: TGTGCTAAGGGGCGGTTGATGAACACTGAAGCTTTCTTT; CDR3: CAKGRLMNTEAFF; V: TRBV25-1; size: NA; J: TRBJ1-1; D: NA
DNA: TGTGCCAGCAGTGTTCGGACACTTGAAGCTTTCTTT; CDR3: CASSVRTLEAFF; V: TRBV6-6; size: few; J: TRBJ1-1; D: NA
DNA: TGTGCCAGCAGCTGGAGTATGTGGGCCAACGTCCTGACTTTC; CDR3: CASSWSMWANVLTF; V: TRBV5-4; size: NA; J: TRBJ2-6; D: NA
DNA: TGTGCCAGCAGTCCACCGGGACCCCTTGGCACAGATACGCAGTATTTT; CDR3: CASSPPGPLGTDTQYF; V: TRBV11-2; size: NA; J: TRBJ2-3; D: NA
DNA: TGTGCCATAGGTGGGTCGCGGGGTCAGCCCCAGCATTTT; CDR3: CAIGGSRGQPQHF; V: TRBV28; size: NA; J: TRBJ1-5; D: NA
DNA: TGTGCCAGCAGTTTAGCCGCGGTCACAGATACGCAGTATTTT; CDR3: CASSLAAVTDTQYF; V: TRBV27; size: many; J: TRBJ2-3; D: NA
DNA: TGCGCCAGCAGCTCGCCAACAGGGTTGGGCTACACCTTC; CDR3: CASSSPTGLGYTF; V: TRBV5-1; size: few; J: TRBJ1-2; D: NA
DNA: TGTGCCACCAGCGCCAGCGCTTATGGCTACACCTTC; CDR3: CATSASAYGYTF; V: TRBV2; size: many; J: TRBJ1-2; D: NA
DNA: TGTGCCAGCAGCAACCGGCAGGGAGGTGGCTACACCTTC; CDR3: CASSNRQGGGYTF; V: TRBV6-5; size: few; J: TRBJ1-2; D: NA
DNA: TGCGCCAGCAGCTTGGCCGGAGGGGTACAAGAGACCCAGTACTTC; CDR3: CASSLAGGVQETQYF; V: TRBV5-1; size: NA; J: TRBJ2-5; D: NA
DNA: TGTGCCAGCAGTAAGGAACCTACCTACGAGCAGTACTTC; CDR3: CASSKEPTYEQYF; V: TRBV28; size: few; J: TRBJ2-7; D: NA
DNA: TGTGCCATCAGTGAGTCATCTGGAGCGGAGCAGTTCTTC; CDR3: CAISESSGAEQFF; V: TRBV10-3; size: NA; J: TRBJ2-1; D: NA
DNA: TGTGCCAGTAGTATAGGGGGGACCAACTCAGTTTACGAGCAGTACTTC; CDR3: CASSIGGTNSVYEQYF; V: TRBV19; size: once; J: TRBJ2-7; D: NA
DNA: TGTGCCAGCAGCTTTTCCGGGAGTGTCTACAATGAGCAGTTCTTC; CDR3: CASSFSGSVYNEQFF; V: TRBV7-3; size: NA; J: TRBJ2-1; D: NA
DNA: TGCGCCAGCAGTCCGCCTTCTTTGGTCTACGAGCAGTACTTC; CDR3: CASSPPSLVYEQYF; V: TRBV23-1; size: few; J: TRBJ2-7; D: NA